This passage covers 16 T cell receptor beta chains from one sample sequenced in a study of cytomegalovirus exposure and HLA in healthy donors. Vbeta (60) and Jbeta (13) primers were used in the PCR. Profiling relied on immunoSEQ multiplex PCR, and the TCRdb table lists in-frame clones only, not all of them. The sample has roughly 30,000 clones, just under 90% seen once; the top ten hold under 3%. Source material: PBMCs. The receptor set was obtained from a boy aged 10-17 years in good health and CMV-seronegative.

The rearrangement joins TRBV5-5 to TRBJ2-2; no clear D. This CDR3 has 16 amino acids. Germline V gene sequence: CDR1 SGHKS, CDR2 YYEKEE (reference sequence). Trimming took 1 base from V and 0 from J, leaving 10 bases between them. CDR3 loop: CASSLYWLANTGELFF. The CDR3 nucleotides read TGTGCCAGCAGCTTGTATTGGTTAGCGAACACCGGGGAGCTGTTTTTT.

The chain couples TRBV7-9 to TRBJ2-1, with TRBD1 matching over 7 bases. J lost 4 bases, V lost 5 bases, and 11 bases had no gene match. CDR1 and CDR2 from the germline V gene are SEHNR and FQNEAQ (reference sequence). The CDR3 is 16 amino acids. The CDR3 here is CASSTRTGNRYNEQFF. In DNA, the CDR3 is TGTGCCAGCAGCACCAGGACAGGTAACCGGTACAATGAGCAGTTCTTC.

In nucleotides, the CDR3 is TGCGCCAGCAGCTTGATTCAGGGGGCAGAGACCCAGTACTTC. It specifies CASSLIQGAETQYF. The rearrangement uses TRBV5-1 and TRBJ2-5, with 8 bases that match TRBD1. V lost 1 base, J lost 4 bases, and 3 bases stayed unmatched. Germline CDR1 is SGHRS and CDR2 is YFSETQ. The CDR3 consists of 14 residues.

This chain links TRBV9 with TRBJ2-3; 10 bases align to TRBD2. The V gene end was trimmed by 0 bases and the J gene end by 0 bases; junction bases not matched to a gene: 4. The CDR3 is 17 residues long. Germline V gene lookup returns CDR1 SGDLS and CDR2 YYNGEE. The CDR3 DNA reads as TGTGCCAGCAGCGTAGCTACACTAGCGGGGAGCACAGATACGCAGTATTTT. Its protein is CASSVATLAGSTDTQYF.

CDR3 protein: CASSQDPAGDALTQYF. The CDR3 bases are TGTGCCAGCAGCCAAGATCCGGCGGGGGACGCTCTTACGCAGTATTTT. The chain is built from TRBV4-2 and TRBJ2-3; 7 nucleotides align to TRBD2. The CDR3 is 16 amino acids. Trimming at V came to 0 bases and at J to 8 bases, leaving 11 bases not matched to a gene. CDR1 is LGHNA, CDR2 YNFKEQ, per germline.

This chain uses TRBV11-1 with TRBJ1-6, with D possibly matching TRBD1 (5 bases). Germline CDR1 reads SGHAT; CDR2 reads FQDESV (reference sequence). This CDR3 is built from 16 residues. V lost 5 bases, J lost 8 bases, and 19 bases lay in between. CDR3 in DNA: TGTGCCAGCAGCCCCTCGCGGGGCGCCGGCCATTCACCCCTCCACTTT. It yields the protein CASSPSRGAGHSPLHF.

The chain uses TRBV7-6 and TRBJ2-5, with 11 bases matching TRBD1. Gene TRBJ2-7 matches the end of the DNA better, so the J call may be wrong. Germline V gene lookup returns CDR1 SGHVS and CDR2 FNYEAQ. The CDR3 is 17 residues long. In DNA form, the CDR3 reads TGTGCCAGCAGCTTGGTCCCGGGACAGGGGGACTCCTACGAGCAGTACTTC. Its translation: CASSLVPGQGDSYEQYF.

The chain links TRBV5-6 to TRBJ2-1; 10 bases line up with TRBD2. After removal of 0 bases from V and 0 bases from J, the junction contained 3 bases not matched to a gene. The CDR3 is 17 amino acids. Germline loops: CDR1 SGHDT, CDR2 YYEEEE. Here the CDR3 DNA reads TGTGCCAGCAGCTTGGTACTAGCGGGGTACTCCTACAATGAGCAGTTCTTC. It codes for CASSLVLAGYSYNEQFF.

This sequence joins TRBV7-2 and TRBJ1-2, with D unclear. The germline V and J ends were trimmed by 5 bases and 3 bases, with 16 bases remaining between them. CDR3 size: 15 residues. The germline gives CDR1 SGHTA, CDR2 FQGNSA. CDR3 amino acids: CASSRPGRTDYGYTF. CDR3 nucleotides: TGTGCCAGCAGCCGACCCGGGAGGACTGACTATGGCTACACCTTC.

CDR3 coding DNA: TGTGCCAGCAGCACCGGGACAGGGGGTTACGAGCAGTACTTC. Its protein is CASSTGTGGYEQYF. The genes are TRBV5-6 and TRBJ2-5; 11 bases match TRBD1. The J call is uncertain, as TRBJ2-7 better fits the DNA end. Germline CDR1 is SGHDT and CDR2 is YYEEEE. The CDR3 is 14 amino acids.

The CDR3, as DNA: TGTGCCAGTAGTATAGAGGCTGGACTAGCAACAGATACGCAGTATTTT. Amino acid sequence: CASSIEAGLATDTQYF. V is TRBV19 and J is TRBJ2-3, with 8 bases lining up with TRBD2. The germline gives CDR1 LNHDA, CDR2 SQIVND (reference sequence). This CDR3 contains 16 residues. Trimming at V came to 0 bases and at J to 3 bases, leaving 5 bases not matched to a gene.

This clone was counted a few times. This chain connects TRBV6-1 to TRBJ2-3, with a possible D match to TRBD1 (7 bases). V gave up 2 bases and J gave up 5 bases, with 14 bases separating them. This CDR3 has 15 residues. The V gene's germline CDR1 is MNHNS and CDR2 SASEGT. The CDR3 protein is CASSELEGAGDTQYF. CDR3 nucleotides: TGTGCCAGCAGTGAACTGGAGGGGGCAGGAGATACGCAGTATTTT.

DNA for the CDR3: TGCGCCAGCAGCTTCACGGGGGGCCAGCCCGGGGAGCTGTTTTTT. Protein product: CASSFTGGQPGELFF. This chain connects TRBV5-1 to TRBJ2-2; D may be TRBD2 (7 bases). Trimming cost V 2 bases and J 6 bases, with 14 bases left between them. CDR1 SGHRS and CDR2 YFSETQ come from the germline V gene. The CDR3 has 15 residues.

This sequence joins TRBV10-2 and TRBJ2-1; D is ambiguous. Germline V gene data show CDR1 as WSHSY and CDR2 as SAAADI. Trimming left V 4 bases short and J 10 bases short, with 14 bases between. The CDR3 contains 13 residues. The CDR3 reads CASSVFWSTEQFF. CDR3 bases: TGCGCCAGCAGTGTTTTTTGGTCTACGGAGCAGTTCTTC.

The chain uses TRBV11-2 and TRBJ2-3; 8 positions match TRBD2. The CDR3 length is 15 residues. Trimming at V came to 1 base and at J to 5 bases, leaving 5 bases not matched to a gene. Germline V CDR1 and CDR2: SGHAT, FQNNGV. CDR3 in amino acids: CASSLAGGRGDTQYF. The CDR3 DNA sequence: TGTGCCAGCAGCTTAGCGGGGGGGCGTGGAGATACGCAGTATTTT.

Comments on this clone: Mismatch with germline at one junction end may stem from a read error. The chain links TRBV7-9 to TRBJ1-2, with TRBD1 matching over 8 bases. Germline assignment: CDR1 SEHNR and CDR2 FQNEAQ (reference sequence). The CDR3 totals 13 residues. The CDR3 DNA follows: TGTTCCAGCAGCCAGGACAGGGTCGGCGGCTACACCTTC. Encoded protein: CSSSQDRVGGYTF. The whole variable domain, remainder taken from reference TRBV7-9 and TRBJ1-2, is DTGVSQNPRHKITKRGQNVTFRCDPISEHNRLYWYRQTLGQGPEFLTYFQNEAQLEKSRLLSDRFSAERPKGSFSTLEIQRTEQGDSAMYLCSSSQDRVGGYTFGSGTRLTVV.